Below, one T cell receptor beta chain is given with its context. Antigen specificity is unknown. The data belong to a study of graft-versus-host responses after intestinal transplantation. Study background: Those transplanted obtained multivisceral, liver-intestinal, or isolated intestinal grafts. Once they had received anti-thymocyte globulin induction, all recipients took tacrolimus and steroids for around 3 years. General study results and limits: Circulating GvH clone levels at their peak were associated with HvG declines (early post-transplant).

This CDR3 has 11 amino acids. CDR1 is SQVTM and CDR2 is ANQGSEA in the germline V gene. Trimming cost V 4 bases and J 7 bases, with 11 bases left between them. This table comes from immunoSEQ multiplex PCR, and its TCRdb copy is limited to in-frame clones, with some not included. This sample carries approximately 15,000 clones, about 89% of them seen once, and the ten largest clones take around 6.3%. The receptor's source is a human patient who received an intestinal transplant, so some T cells may come from the graft donor. The specimen was bone marrow, collected around 120 days after intestinal transplantation. The rearrangement links TRBV29-1 to TRBJ2-7; no definite D call. CDR3 in DNA: TGCAGCGTTGGTGACTCTTCGGAGCAGTACTTC. Residues: CSVGDSSEQYF.